This is a list of T cell receptor beta chains from one sample in a study of Ad26.COV2.S vaccination and SARS-CoV-2 variants. TCRdb's copy holds only in-frame clones and misses some; the assay was immunoSEQ multiplex PCR. The sample lists fewer than 500,000 clones, about 91% occurring once. The sample was peripheral blood, taken in a trial of Ad26.COV2.S vaccine versus placebo. Receptors originate from a person aged 18-65 years who received the Ad26.COV2.S COVID-19 vaccine or a placebo. CDR3s include the opening cysteine and the closing phenylalanine or tryptophan. A D gene is named only where the DNA matches it firmly. Where a row states a size, it is once, few, many or the class of an expanded clone; other rows omit it.

clone_size j_call v_call d_call cdr3_aa cdr3_nt
NA TRBJ2-2 TRBV5-8 TRBD1 CASGSPATGEPGELFF TGTGCCAGCGGATCCCCGGCTACAGGGGAACCGGGGGAGCTGTTTTTT
once TRBJ1-2 TRBV5-6 TRBD1 CASSLRGGGGGYTF TGTGCCAGCAGCTTGAGAGGGGGCGGTGGTGGCTACACCTTC
NA TRBJ1-2 TRBV2 NA CASGSPGSINYGYTF TGTGCCAGCGGTAGCCCGGGCAGCATTAACTATGGCTACACCTTC
NA TRBJ2-2 TRBV5-1 NA CASSLWGSDTGELFF TGCGCCAGCAGCTTGTGGGGCAGTGACACCGGGGAGCTGTTTTTT
NA TRBJ1-1 TRBV6-5 NA CASSYGRSTEAFF TGTGCCAGCAGTTACGGGCGGAGCACTGAAGCTTTCTTT
NA TRBJ2-5 TRBV28 TRBD1 CASSSNPGQGRQTQYF TGTGCCAGCAGTTCCAACCCGGGACAGGGGAGGCAGACCCAGTACTTC
NA TRBJ1-3 TRBV7-2 TRBD1 CASSFPGQGSSGNTIYF TGTGCCAGCAGCTTCCCCGGACAGGGAAGCTCTGGAAACACCATATATTTT
NA TRBJ2-5 TRBV3-1/TRBV3-2 TRBD1 CASLERLPRTGSETQYF TGTGCCAGCTTAGAACGCCTACCGAGGACAGGGTCAGAGACCCAGTACTTC
few TRBJ2-1 TRBV7-2 NA CASSLGLRIGNNEQFF TGTGCCAGCAGCTTAGGTCTAAGGATAGGCAACAATGAGCAGTTCTTC
NA TRBJ1-6 TRBV4-3 NA CASSQDRPNSPLHF TGCGCCAGCAGCCAAGATCGGCCTAATTCACCCCTCCACTTT
NA TRBJ1-1 TRBV7-2 NA CASSLALNTEAFF TGTGCCAGCAGCTTAGCCCTTAACACTGAAGCTTTCTTT
NA TRBJ2-1 TRBV19 TRBD2 CASSSAGGGAYNEQFF TGTGCCAGTAGTAGCGCGGGAGGAGGGGCCTACAATGAGCAGTTCTTC
NA TRBJ1-2 TRBV28 TRBD1 CASQGAGYGYTF TGTGCCAGCCAGGGGGCCGGCTATGGCTACACCTTC
NA TRBJ1-2 TRBV7-3 TRBD1 CASSPQQGYGYGYTF TGTGCCAGCAGCCCCCAACAGGGGTACGGCTATGGCTACACCTTC
NA TRBJ2-7 TRBV6-2/TRBV6-3 TRBD1 CASSPGGLLWEQYF TGTGCCAGCAGTCCAGGGGGCTTGCTCTGGGAGCAGTACTTC
once TRBJ1-1 TRBV5-5 NA CASSLSWLNTEAFF TGTGCCAGCAGCTTATCCTGGCTGAACACTGAAGCTTTCTTT